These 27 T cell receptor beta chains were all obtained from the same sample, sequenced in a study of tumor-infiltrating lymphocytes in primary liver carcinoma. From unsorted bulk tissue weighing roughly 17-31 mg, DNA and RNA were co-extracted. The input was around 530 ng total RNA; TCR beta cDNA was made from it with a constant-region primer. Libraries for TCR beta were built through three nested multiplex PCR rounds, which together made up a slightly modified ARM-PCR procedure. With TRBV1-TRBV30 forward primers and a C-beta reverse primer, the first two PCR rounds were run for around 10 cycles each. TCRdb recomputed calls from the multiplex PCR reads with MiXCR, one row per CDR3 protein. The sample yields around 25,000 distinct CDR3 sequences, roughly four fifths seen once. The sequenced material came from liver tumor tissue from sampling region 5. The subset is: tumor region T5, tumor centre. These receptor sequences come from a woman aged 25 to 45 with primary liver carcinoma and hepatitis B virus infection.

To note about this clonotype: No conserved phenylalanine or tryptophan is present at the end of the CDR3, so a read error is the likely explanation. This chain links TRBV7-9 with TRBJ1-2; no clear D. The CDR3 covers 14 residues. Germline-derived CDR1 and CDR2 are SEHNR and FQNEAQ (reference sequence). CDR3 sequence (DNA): TGTGCTAGCAATGCGGGTTCGGGTAACTATGGCTACACCATC. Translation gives CASNAGSGNYGYTI.

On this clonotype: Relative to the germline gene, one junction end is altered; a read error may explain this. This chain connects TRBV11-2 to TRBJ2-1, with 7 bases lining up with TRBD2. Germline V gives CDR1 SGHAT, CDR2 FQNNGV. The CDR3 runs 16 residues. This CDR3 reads CVSRVTSVRAGNGQFF. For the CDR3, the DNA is TGTGTCAGCAGGGTTACTAGCGTGAGGGCCGGCAATGGGCAGTTCTTC.

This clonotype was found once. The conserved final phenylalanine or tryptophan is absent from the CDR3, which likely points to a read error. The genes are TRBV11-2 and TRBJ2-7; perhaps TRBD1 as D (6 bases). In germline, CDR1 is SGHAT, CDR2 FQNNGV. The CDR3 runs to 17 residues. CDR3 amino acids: CASSSLLGAVNSYDQYS. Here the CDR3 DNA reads TGTGCCAGCAGCTCCCTACTGGGGGCGGTGAACTCCTACGATCAGTACTCC.

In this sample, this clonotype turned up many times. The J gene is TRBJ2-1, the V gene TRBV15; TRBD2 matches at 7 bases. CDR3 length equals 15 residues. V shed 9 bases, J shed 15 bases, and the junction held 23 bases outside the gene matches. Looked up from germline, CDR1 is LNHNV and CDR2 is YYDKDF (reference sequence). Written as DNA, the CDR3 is TGTGCCACTGCGGAGACTTCTGGGGGGGGTATGGTTGGGTTCTTC. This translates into CATAETSGGGMVGFF. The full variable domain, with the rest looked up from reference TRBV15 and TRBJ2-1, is DAMVIQNPRYQVTQFGKPVTLSCSQTLNHNVMYWYQQKSSQAPKLLFHYYDKDFNNEADTPDNFQSRRPNTSFCFLDIRSPGLGDTAMYLCATAETSGGGMVGFFGPGTRLTVL.

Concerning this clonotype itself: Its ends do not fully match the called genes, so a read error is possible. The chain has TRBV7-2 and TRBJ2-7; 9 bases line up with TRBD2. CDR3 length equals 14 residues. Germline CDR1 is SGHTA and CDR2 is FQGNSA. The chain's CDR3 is CASSLSSGIHEKYF. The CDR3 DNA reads TGTGCCAGCAGCTTATCTAGCGGGATTCACGAGAAGTACTTC.

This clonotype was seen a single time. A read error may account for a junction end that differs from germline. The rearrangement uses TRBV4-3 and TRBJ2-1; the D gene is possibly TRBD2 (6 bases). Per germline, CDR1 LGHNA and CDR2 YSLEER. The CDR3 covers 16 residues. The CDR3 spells CANSQDAGSSYIELFF. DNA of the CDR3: TGCGCCAACAGCCAAGATGCGGGAAGCTCCTACATTGAGCTGTTCTTC.

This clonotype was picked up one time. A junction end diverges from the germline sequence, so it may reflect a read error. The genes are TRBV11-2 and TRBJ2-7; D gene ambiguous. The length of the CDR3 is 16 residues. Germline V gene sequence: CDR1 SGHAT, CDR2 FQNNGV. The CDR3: CASSSYPGPYLCKQYF. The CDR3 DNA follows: TGTGCCAGCAGCTCATATCCGGGTCCCTACCTCTGCAAGCAATACTTC.

CDR3 region: CASSEYPPYTEAFF. The CDR3 coding sequence is TGTGCCAGCAGCGAGTACCCCCCTTACACTGAAGCTTTCTTT. V usage is TRBV6-1 and J usage is TRBJ1-1; D ambiguous. Germline V CDR1 and CDR2: MNHNS, SASEGT. The V end was cut by 6 bases, the J end by 3 bases, with 14 bases between. The CDR3 totals 14 residues.

The CDR3 nucleotides are TGTGCCAGCAGTTTGGATCCTTTATACGATGGGCAGTTCTTC. The encoded protein is CASSLDPLYDGQFF. The chain employs TRBV12-3 or TRBV12-4 and TRBJ2-1; D remains ambiguous. This CDR3 has 14 amino acids. Trimming removed 3 bases at V and 12 bases at J, with 18 bases between.

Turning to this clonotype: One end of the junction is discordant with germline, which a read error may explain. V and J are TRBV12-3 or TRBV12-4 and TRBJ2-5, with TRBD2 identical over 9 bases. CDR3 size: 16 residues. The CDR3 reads CASSLGTSRTGETQYF. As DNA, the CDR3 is TGCGCCAGCAGCCTAGGGACTAGCAGGACCGGAGAGACCCAGTACTTC.

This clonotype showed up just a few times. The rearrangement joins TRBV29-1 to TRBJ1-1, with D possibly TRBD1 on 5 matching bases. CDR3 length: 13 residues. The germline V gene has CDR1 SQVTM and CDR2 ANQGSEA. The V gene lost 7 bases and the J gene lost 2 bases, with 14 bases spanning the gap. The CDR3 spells CSARRQRNTEAFF. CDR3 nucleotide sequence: TGCAGCGCTCGGCGACAGAGAAACACTGAAGCTTTCTTT.

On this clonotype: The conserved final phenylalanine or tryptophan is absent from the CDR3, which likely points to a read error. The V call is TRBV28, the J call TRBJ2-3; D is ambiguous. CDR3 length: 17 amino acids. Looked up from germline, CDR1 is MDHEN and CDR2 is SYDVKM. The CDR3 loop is CASRFDNMRWGTDTQYS. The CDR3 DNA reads TGTGCCAGCCGTTTTGACAATATGAGGTGGGGCACAGATACGCAGTATTCT.

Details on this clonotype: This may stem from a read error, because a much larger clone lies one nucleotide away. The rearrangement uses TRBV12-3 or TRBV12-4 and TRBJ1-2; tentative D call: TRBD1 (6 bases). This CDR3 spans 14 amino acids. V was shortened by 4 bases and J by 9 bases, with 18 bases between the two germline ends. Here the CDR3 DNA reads TGTGCCAGCAGTTCCACAGGGCACGGGGGTTGCTACACCTTC. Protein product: CASSSTGHGGCYTF.

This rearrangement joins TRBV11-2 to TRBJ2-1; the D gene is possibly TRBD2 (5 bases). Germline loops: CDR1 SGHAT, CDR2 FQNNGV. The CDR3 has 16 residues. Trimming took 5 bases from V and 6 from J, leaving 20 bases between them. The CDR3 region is CASSRLNPEVANEQFF. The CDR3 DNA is TGTGCCAGCAGCCGACTAAACCCCGAGGTTGCCAATGAGCAGTTCTTC.

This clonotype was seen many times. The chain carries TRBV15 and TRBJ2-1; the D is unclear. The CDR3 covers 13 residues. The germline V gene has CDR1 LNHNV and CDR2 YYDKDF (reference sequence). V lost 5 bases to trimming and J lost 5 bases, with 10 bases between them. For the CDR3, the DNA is TGTGCCACCAGCGGCCAGAAACACAATGAGCAGTTCTTC. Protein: CATSGQKHNEQFF. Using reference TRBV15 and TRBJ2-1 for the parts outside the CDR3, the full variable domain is DAMVIQNPRYQVTQFGKPVTLSCSQTLNHNVMYWYQQKSSQAPKLLFHYYDKDFNNEADTPDNFQSRRPNTSFCFLDIRSPGLGDTAMYLCATSGQKHNEQFFGPGTRLTVL.

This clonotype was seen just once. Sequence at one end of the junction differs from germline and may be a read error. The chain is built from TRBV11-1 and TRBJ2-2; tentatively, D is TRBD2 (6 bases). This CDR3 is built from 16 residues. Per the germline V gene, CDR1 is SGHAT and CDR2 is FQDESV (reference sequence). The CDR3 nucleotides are TGTGCCAGCAGCAGGGTTATGGCGGGAATGTCCGGGAAGCTGTCTTTT. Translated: CASSRVMAGMSGKLSF. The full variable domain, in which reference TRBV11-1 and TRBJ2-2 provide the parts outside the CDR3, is EAEVAQSPRYKITEKSQAVAFWCDPISGHATLYWYRQILGQGPELLVQFQDESVVDDSQLPKDRFSAERLKGVDSTLKIQPAELGDSAMYLCASSRVMAGMSGKLSFGEGSRLTVL.

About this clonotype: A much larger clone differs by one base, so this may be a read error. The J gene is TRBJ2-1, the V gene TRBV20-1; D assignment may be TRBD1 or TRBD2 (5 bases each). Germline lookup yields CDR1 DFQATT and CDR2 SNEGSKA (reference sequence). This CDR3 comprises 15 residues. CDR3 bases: TGCAATGCCCTCTTGCCTCGAGGGGTTGACAATGAGCAGTTCTTC. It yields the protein CNALLPRGVDNEQFF.

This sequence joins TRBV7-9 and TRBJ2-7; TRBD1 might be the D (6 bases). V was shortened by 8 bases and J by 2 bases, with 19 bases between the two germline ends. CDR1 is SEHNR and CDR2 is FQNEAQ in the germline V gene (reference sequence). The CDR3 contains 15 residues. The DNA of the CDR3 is TGTGCCAGCGGCCCCTCTGGGACACATGCCTACGAGCAGTACTTC. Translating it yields CASGPSGTHAYEQYF.

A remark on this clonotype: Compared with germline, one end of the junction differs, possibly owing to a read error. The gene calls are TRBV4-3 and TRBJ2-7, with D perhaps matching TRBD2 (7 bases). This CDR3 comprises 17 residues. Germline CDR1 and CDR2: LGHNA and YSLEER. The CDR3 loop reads CAGSQEFSRSGDYEHYF. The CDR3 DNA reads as TGCGCCGGCAGCCAAGAGTTTTCTAGGTCAGGGGACTACGAGCATTACTTC.

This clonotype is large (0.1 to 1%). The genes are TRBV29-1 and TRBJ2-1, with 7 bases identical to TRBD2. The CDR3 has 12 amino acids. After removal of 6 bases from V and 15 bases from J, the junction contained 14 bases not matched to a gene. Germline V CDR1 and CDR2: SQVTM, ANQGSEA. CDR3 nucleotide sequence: TGCAGCGTCGTGGGGTGGGAGGGCCGAACGTTCTTC. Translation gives CSVVGWEGRTFF.

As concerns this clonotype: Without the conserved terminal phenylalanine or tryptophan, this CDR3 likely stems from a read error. This chain's CDR3 is CVIGSGRTHNEQFL. CDR3 nucleotides: TGTGTCATCGGGAGCGGGAGAACCCACAATGAGCAGTTCCTC. This sequence joins TRBV10-3 and TRBJ2-1, with 8 bases identical to TRBD2. Germline CDR1 is ENHRY and CDR2 is SYGVKD. The CDR3 totals 14 residues.

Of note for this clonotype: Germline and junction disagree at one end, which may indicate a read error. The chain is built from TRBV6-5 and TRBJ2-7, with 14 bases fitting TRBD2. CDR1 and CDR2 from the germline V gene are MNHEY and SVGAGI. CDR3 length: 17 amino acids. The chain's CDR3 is CASSFAGTSGSTYEQYF. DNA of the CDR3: TGTGCCAGCAGCTTCGCAGGGACTAGCGGGAGCACCTACGAGCAATACTTC.

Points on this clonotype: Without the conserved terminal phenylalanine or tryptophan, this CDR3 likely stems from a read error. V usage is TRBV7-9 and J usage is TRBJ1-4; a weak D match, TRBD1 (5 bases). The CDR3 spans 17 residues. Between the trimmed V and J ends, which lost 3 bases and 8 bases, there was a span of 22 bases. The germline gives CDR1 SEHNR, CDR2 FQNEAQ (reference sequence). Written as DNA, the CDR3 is TGTGCCAGCAGCTTCAACCTCCCAGGGAGTACGGACGAAAAACTGTTTTAT. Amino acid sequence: CASSFNLPGSTDEKLFY.

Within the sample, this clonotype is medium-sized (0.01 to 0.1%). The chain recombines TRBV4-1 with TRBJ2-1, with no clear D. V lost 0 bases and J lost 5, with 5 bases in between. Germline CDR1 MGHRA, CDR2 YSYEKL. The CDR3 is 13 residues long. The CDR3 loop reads CASSQDYHNEQFF. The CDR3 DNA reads TGCGCCAGCAGCCAAGATTATCACAATGAGCAGTTCTTC.

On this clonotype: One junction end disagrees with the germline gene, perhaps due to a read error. Here the CDR3 reads CACSFPPPSRDTQYF. CDR3 sequence (DNA): TGTGCCTGCAGTTTTCCCCCTCCTAGTAGAGATACGCAGTATTTT. The chain has TRBV12-3 or TRBV12-4 and TRBJ2-3, with D uncertain. The CDR3 is made up of 15 amino acids.

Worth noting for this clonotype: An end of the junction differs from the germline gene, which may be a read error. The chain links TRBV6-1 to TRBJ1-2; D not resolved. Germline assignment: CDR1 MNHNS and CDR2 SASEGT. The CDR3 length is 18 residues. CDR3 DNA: TGTGTCAGCAGTGAGCGGTTCCTGGTCCTTAGATCTAACTATGCCTACACCTTC. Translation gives CVSSERFLVLRSNYAYTF.

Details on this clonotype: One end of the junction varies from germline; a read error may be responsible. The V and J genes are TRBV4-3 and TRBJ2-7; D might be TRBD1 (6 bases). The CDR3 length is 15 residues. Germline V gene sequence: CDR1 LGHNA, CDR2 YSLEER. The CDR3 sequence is CASIQLQDSSYEQYF. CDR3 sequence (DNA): TGCGCCAGCATCCAGCTACAGGACAGCTCCTACGAGCAATACTTC.